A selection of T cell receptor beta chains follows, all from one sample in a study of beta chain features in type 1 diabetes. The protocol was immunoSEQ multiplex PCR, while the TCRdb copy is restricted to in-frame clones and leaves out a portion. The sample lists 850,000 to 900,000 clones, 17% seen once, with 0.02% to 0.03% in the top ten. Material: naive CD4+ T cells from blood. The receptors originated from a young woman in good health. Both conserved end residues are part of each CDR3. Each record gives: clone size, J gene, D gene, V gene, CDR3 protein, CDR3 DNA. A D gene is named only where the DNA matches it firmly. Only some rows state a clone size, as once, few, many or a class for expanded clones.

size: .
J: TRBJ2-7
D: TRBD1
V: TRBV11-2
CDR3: CASSLRDRGQEQYF
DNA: TGTGCCAGCAGCTTGCGGGACAGGGGGCAAGAGCAGTACTTC

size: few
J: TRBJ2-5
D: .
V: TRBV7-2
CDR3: CASSQLAGETQYF
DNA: TGTGCCAGCAGCCAGCTGGCGGGCGAGACCCAGTACTTC

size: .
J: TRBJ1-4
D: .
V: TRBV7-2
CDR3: CASSLLTGEKLFF
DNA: TGTGCCAGCAGCCTCTTGACCGGAGAAAAACTGTTTTTT

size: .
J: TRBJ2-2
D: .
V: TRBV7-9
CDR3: CASSSSGLFTGELFF
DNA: TGTGCCAGCAGCTCCAGTGGACTATTCACCGGGGAGCTGTTTTTT

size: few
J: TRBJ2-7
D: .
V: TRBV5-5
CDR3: CASSSSVTSSYEQYF
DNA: TGTGCCAGCAGCTCCTCCGTGACTAGCTCCTACGAGCAGTACTTC

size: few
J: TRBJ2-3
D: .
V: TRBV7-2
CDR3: CASRRGTTDTQYF
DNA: TGTGCCAGCAGAAGAGGGACCACAGATACGCAGTATTTT

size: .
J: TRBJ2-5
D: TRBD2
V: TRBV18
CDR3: CASSPRAGTQETQYF
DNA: TGTGCCAGCTCACCACGAGCGGGGACCCAGGAGACCCAGTACTTC

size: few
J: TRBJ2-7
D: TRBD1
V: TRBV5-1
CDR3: CASSLGQGSYEQYF
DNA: TGCGCCAGCAGCTTGGGACAGGGGAGTTACGAGCAGTACTTC

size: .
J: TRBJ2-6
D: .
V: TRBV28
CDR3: CASSFEGSGANVLTF
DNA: TGTGCCAGCAGCTTCGAGGGTTCCGGGGCCAACGTCCTGACTTTC

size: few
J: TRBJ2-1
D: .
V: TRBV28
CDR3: CASSFQVPARDNEQFF
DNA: TGTGCCAGCAGTTTTCAGGTTCCGGCTAGAGACAATGAGCAGTTCTTC

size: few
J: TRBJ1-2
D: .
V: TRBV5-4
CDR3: CASSLGLRGDGYTF
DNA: TGTGCCAGCAGCTTGGGGCTGCGGGGGGATGGCTACACCTTC

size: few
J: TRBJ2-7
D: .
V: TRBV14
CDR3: CASSQSPDYEQYF
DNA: TGTGCCAGCAGCCAATCTCCCGACTACGAGCAGTACTTC

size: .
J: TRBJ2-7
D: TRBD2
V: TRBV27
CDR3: CASSQREGFSYEQYF
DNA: TGTGCCAGCAGCCAACGGGAGGGGTTCTCCTACGAGCAGTACTTC

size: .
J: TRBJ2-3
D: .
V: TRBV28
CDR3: CASSLGPGIGTQYF
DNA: TGTGCCAGCAGTTTAGGCCCGGGTATCGGTACGCAGTATTTT

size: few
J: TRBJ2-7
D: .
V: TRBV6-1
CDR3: CASSKVGGSVGREQYF
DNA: TGTGCCAGCAGTAAAGTAGGGGGGTCTGTTGGAAGGGAGCAGTACTTC

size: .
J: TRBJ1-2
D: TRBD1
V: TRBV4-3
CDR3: CASSHGTGYGGYTF
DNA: TGCGCCAGCAGCCACGGGACAGGGTACGGCGGCTACACCTTC